Listed here is a single TCR beta chain. The sample comes from a study of T cells in Graves' hyperthyroidism and ophthalmopathy. CDR3 size: 14 residues. Germline CDR1 is LNHDA and CDR2 is SQIVND (reference sequence). With 3 bases removed from V and 6 bases from J, the gap between germline ends came to 15 bases. RNA transcripts served as the template for amplifying TCR beta CDR3 regions. First-round RT-PCR with HTBI primers amplified the TCR CDR3 region. TCRdb reprocessed the multiplex PCR reads with MiXCR, giving one entry per CDR3 protein. The repertoire holds about 740,000 distinct CDR3 sequences, with around 13% as singletons.

This clonotype originated in a woman between 18 and 29 years old with Graves' hyperthyroidism. The sample taken for sequencing was blood. J is TRBJ2-7 and V is TRBV19; TRBD2 might be the D (5 bases). For the CDR3, the DNA is TGTGCCAGTAGTATGCACGGGGATCGTGGCGAGCAGTACTTC. Translating it yields CASSMHGDRGEQYF.